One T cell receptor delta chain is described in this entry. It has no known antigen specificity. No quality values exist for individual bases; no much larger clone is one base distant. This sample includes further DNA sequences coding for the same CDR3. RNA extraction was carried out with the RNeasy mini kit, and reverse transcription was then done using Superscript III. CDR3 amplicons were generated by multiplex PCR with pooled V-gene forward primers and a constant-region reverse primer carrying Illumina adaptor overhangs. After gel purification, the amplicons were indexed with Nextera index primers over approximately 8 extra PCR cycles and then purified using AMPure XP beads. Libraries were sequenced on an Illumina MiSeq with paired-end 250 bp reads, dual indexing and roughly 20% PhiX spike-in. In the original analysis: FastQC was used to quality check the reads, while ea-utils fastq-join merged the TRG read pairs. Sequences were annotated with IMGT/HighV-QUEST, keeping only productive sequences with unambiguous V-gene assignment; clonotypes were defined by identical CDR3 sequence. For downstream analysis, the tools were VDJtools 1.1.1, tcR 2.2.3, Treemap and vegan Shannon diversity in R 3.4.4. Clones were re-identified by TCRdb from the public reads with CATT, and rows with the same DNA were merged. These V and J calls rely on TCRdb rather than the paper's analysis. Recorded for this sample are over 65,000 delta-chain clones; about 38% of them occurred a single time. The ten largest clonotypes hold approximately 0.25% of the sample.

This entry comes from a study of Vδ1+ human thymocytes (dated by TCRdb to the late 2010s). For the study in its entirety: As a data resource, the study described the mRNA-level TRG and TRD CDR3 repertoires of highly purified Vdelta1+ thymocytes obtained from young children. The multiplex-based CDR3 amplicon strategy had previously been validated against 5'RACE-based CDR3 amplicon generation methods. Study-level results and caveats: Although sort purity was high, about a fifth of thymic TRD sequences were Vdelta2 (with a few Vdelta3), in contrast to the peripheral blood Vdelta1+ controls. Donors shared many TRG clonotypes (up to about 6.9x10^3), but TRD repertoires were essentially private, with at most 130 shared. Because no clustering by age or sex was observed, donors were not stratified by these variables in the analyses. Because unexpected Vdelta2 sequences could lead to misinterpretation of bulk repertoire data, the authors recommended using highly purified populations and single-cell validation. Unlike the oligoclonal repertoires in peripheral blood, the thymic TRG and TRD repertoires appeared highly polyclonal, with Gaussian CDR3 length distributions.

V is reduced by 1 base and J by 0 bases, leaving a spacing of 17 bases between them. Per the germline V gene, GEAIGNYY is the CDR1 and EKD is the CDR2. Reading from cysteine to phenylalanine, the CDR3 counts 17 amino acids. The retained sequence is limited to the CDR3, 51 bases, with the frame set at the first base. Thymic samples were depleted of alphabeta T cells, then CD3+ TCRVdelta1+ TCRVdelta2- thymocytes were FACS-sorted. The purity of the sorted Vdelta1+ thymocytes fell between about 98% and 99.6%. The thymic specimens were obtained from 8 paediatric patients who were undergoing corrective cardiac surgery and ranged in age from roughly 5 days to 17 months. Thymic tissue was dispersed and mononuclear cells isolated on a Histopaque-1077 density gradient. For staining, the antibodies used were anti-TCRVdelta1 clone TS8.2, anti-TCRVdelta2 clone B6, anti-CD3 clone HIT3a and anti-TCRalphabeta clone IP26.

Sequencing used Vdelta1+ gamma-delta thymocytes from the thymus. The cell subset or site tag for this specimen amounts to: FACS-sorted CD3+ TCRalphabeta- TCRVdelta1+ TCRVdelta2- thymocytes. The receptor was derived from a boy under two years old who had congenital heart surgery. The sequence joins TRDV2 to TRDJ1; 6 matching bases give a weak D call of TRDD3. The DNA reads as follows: TGTGCCTGTGACACGACCGGGGGAGGCTTATACACCGATAAACTCATCTTT. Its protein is CACDTTGGGLYTDKLIF.